The 26 T cell receptor beta chains reported below all come from one sample, sequenced in a study of blood T cell repertoires in COVID-19. Clones were read by immunoSEQ multiplex PCR, and TCRdb kept only the in-frame ones, dropping some. The sample records about 190,000 clones, more than 85% being singletons. What was sequenced was peripheral blood. The source of these receptors is a young man with acute or convalescent COVID-19.

Concerning this clone: Other DNA sequences of this sample code for an identical CDR3. V and J are TRBV5-1 and TRBJ2-3, with D maybe TRBD1 (5 bases). The V gene's germline CDR1 is SGHRS and CDR2 YFSETQ. Trimming stripped 2 bases from V and 1 base from J, with 5 bases between. The CDR3 spans 13 residues. CDR3 sequence (DNA): TGCGCCAGCAGCTTACAGGGCACAGATACGCAGTATTTT. It is translated as CASSLQGTDTQYF.

J is TRBJ2-7 and V is TRBV3-1 (or the pseudogene TRBV3-2); 16 bases agree with TRBD2. CDR3 size: 19 residues. Per the germline V gene, CDR1 is LGHDT and CDR2 is YNNKEL (reference sequence). Losses at the gene ends were 4 bases for V and 6 bases for J; bases not matched to a gene: 15. DNA for the CDR3: TGTGCCAGCAGCCGGGGGACTAGCGGGAGGGCCTTCAATACCTCCGAGCAGTACTTC. Amino acids: CASSRGTSGRAFNTSEQYF.

This clone was observed a single time. The chain employs TRBV7-3 and TRBJ2-7; TRBD1 aligns across 9 bases. Germline CDR1 is SGHTA and CDR2 is FQGTGA. The CDR3 consists of 15 residues. Trimming at V came to 5 bases and at J to 1 base, leaving 6 bases not matched to a gene. Here the CDR3 reads CASSPLGQGSYEQYF. The CDR3 DNA is TGTGCCAGCAGCCCCCTGGGACAGGGATCCTACGAGCAGTACTTC.

The chain recombines TRBV6-5 with TRBJ2-4, with 7 positions matching TRBD1. CDR1 and CDR2 from the germline V gene are MNHEY and SVGAGI. The CDR3 length is 15 residues. V lost 6 bases to trimming and J lost 7 bases; unmatched junction nucleotides: 12. As DNA, the CDR3 is TGTGCCAGCAGCCCCCCGGGGACAGCCGGGAACATTCAGTACTTC. Amino acids: CASSPPGTAGNIQYF.

The chain joins TRBV6-5 to TRBJ2-3; 7 bases agree with TRBD1. Germline V gene data show CDR1 as MNHEY and CDR2 as SVGAGI. This CDR3 is 15 amino acids long. The V segment lost 7 bases and the J segment 0 bases; nucleotides outside the gene matches: 7. The CDR3 here is CASTRDSRSTDTQYF. In nucleotides, the CDR3 is TGTGCCAGCACTAGGGACAGTCGTAGCACAGATACGCAGTATTTT.

This clone was seen just once. The CDR3: CASSPPSREVGTEAFF. The CDR3 DNA sequence: TGTGCCAGCTCACCACCGTCGAGAGAGGTGGGCACTGAAGCTTTCTTT. The chain carries TRBV18 and TRBJ1-1; D not certain. CDR3 length: 16 residues. CDR1 and CDR2 from the germline V gene are KGHSH and LQKENI. Trimming pared 0 bases from V and 4 bases from J, leaving 15 bases between. The whole variable domain, filled in from reference TRBV18 and TRBJ1-1, reads NAGVMQNPRHLVRRRGQEARLRCSPMKGHSHVYWYRQLPEEGLKFMVYLQKENIIDESGMPKERFSAEFPKEGPSILRIQQVVRGDSAAYFCASSPPSREVGTEAFFGQGTRLTVV.

CDR3 in amino acids: CASSPPGTGFSNTEAFF. CDR3 DNA sequence: TGTGCCAGCAGCCCCCCCGGGACAGGGTTCTCGAACACTGAAGCTTTCTTT. The rearrangement uses TRBV27 and TRBJ1-1, with 9 positions matching TRBD1. Germline-derived CDR1 and CDR2 are MNHEY and SMNVEV (reference sequence). V was pared by 6 bases and J by 1 base, with 12 bases of the junction left unmatched. This CDR3 spans 17 amino acids.

The genes are TRBV5-4 and TRBJ1-2; 7 nucleotides match TRBD1. This CDR3 region has 12 residues. V was clipped by 4 bases and J by 12 bases; unmatched bases: 9. Germline values: CDR1 SGHNT, CDR2 YYREEE (reference sequence). CDR3 DNA: TGTGCCAGCAGCGTCGACAGGGAGAGGGACACCTTC. It encodes CASSVDRERDTF.

V gene TRBV19 combines with J gene TRBJ1-1; D gene unclear. In germline, CDR1 is LNHDA, CDR2 SQIVND (reference sequence). V was trimmed by 3 bases and J by 1 base, leaving 12 bases between them. This CDR3 region has 15 residues. The chain's CDR3 is CASSILNEPNTEAFF. For the CDR3, the DNA is TGTGCCAGTAGTATCCTAAATGAACCGAACACTGAAGCTTTCTTT.

CDR3 residues: CASRAGAGTQYF. CDR3 in DNA: TGTGCCAGCAGGGCAGGGGCTGGGACCCAGTACTTC. The V gene is TRBV6-6, the J gene TRBJ2-5; a possible D gene is TRBD1 (6 bases). This CDR3 is built from 12 residues. The germline gives CDR1 MNHNY, CDR2 SVGAGI (reference sequence). Trimming stripped 6 bases from V and 7 bases from J, with 12 bases between.

This sequence joins TRBV6-5 and TRBJ2-7; TRBD2 agrees at 9 bases. Germline V gene sequence: CDR1 MNHEY, CDR2 SVGAGI. The CDR3 length is 14 residues. V gave up 6 bases and J gave up 2 bases; unmatched junction bases: 5. The CDR3 loop reads CASRRGGGTYEQYF. The CDR3 DNA reads TGTGCCAGCAGGCGGGGGGGAGGAACCTACGAGCAGTACTTC.

The V call is TRBV5-5, the J call TRBJ2-4; 9 bases are a match to TRBD2. The germline gives CDR1 SGHKS, CDR2 YYEKEE (reference sequence). The V and J ends lost 5 bases and 1 base, in that order; junction bases with no gene match: 7. This CDR3 spans 16 amino acids. The CDR3 spells CASSRRTSDAKNIQYF. CDR3 in DNA: TGTGCCAGCAGTCGAAGGACTAGCGATGCCAAAAACATTCAGTACTTC. Together with reference TRBV5-5 and TRBJ2-4, the CDR3 gives the full variable domain: DAGVTQSPTHLIKTRGQQVTLRCSPISGHKSVSWYQQVLGQGPQFIFQYYEKEERGRGNFPDRFSARQFPNYSSELNVNALLLGDSALYLCASSRRTSDAKNIQYFGAGTRLSVL.

This clone was detected once. The rearrangement joins TRBV14 to TRBJ1-2; 10 positions match TRBD1. Germline loops: CDR1 SGHDN, CDR2 FVKESK. This CDR3 region has 16 residues. Trimming removed 4 bases from V and 4 bases from J; junction bases left unmatched: 9. The CDR3 is CASSPTYGTGAYGYTF. DNA for the CDR3: TGTGCCAGCAGCCCCACCTACGGGACAGGGGCCTATGGCTACACCTTC.

The genes are TRBV5-8 and TRBJ1-4; D not resolved. V was trimmed by 4 bases and J by 5 bases, leaving 9 bases between them. The CDR3 runs 13 residues. The V gene's germline CDR1 is SGHTS and CDR2 YDEGEE. The CDR3 here is CASSRVRNEKLFF. The CDR3 bases are TGTGCCAGCAGCAGAGTACGAAATGAAAAACTGTTTTTT. Variable domain in full (rest from reference TRBV5-8 and TRBJ1-4): EAGVTQSPTHLIKTRGQQATLRCSPISGHTSVYWYQQALGLGLQFLLWYDEGEERNRGNFPPRFSGRQFPNYSSELNVNALELEDSALYLCASSRVRNEKLFFGSGTQLSVL.

V is TRBV9 and J is TRBJ1-6, with D uncertain. The germline V gene encodes CDR1 SGDLS and CDR2 YYNGEE. The CDR3 is made up of 15 amino acids. Trimming removed 2 bases from V and 0 bases from J, with 6 bases in between. The CDR3 loop is CASSVRGSYNSPLHF. In DNA form, the CDR3 reads TGTGCCAGCAGCGTTAGAGGCTCCTATAATTCACCCCTCCACTTT.

The gene calls are TRBV18 and TRBJ1-4, with a tentative D call TRBD1 (6 bases). Germline lookup yields CDR1 KGHSH and CDR2 LQKENI. V was trimmed by 6 bases and J by 8 bases, leaving 16 bases between them. The CDR3 runs to 14 residues. Here the CDR3 reads CASSRQGHEEKLFF. The CDR3 DNA follows: TGTGCCAGCTCCCGCCAGGGGCACGAGGAAAAACTGTTTTTT.

The chain joins TRBV7-8 to TRBJ2-1; 7 bases map to TRBD2. V shed 3 bases and J 1 base; nucleotides not matched to a gene: 6. CDR3 length equals 16 residues. Germline V lookup: CDR1 SGHVS, CDR2 FQNEAQ. The CDR3 DNA follows: TGTGCCAGCAGCTTCCCGGGGGGTGAGTCCTACAATGAGCAGTTCTTC. This encodes CASSFPGGESYNEQFF.

This chain joins TRBV18 and TRBJ1-4; D gene unclear. The CDR3 has 15 residues. V was shortened by 3 bases and J by 0 bases, with 8 bases between the two germline ends. Per the germline V gene, CDR1 is KGHSH and CDR2 is LQKENI. The CDR3 loop reads CASSPVTATNEKLFF. CDR3 sequence (DNA): TGTGCCAGCTCACCGGTGACTGCAACTAATGAAAAACTGTTTTTT.

V and J are TRBV20-1 and TRBJ1-1; D gene ambiguous. Germline V CDR1 and CDR2: DFQATT, SNEGSKA (reference sequence). The germline V and J ends were trimmed by 3 bases and 8 bases, with 7 bases remaining between them. CDR3 size: 10 residues. DNA of the CDR3: TGCAGTGCTAGTTTCAAAGAAGCTTTCTTT. Protein product: CSASFKEAFF.

V usage is TRBV5-1 and J usage is TRBJ1-5, with D possibly being TRBD1 (6 bases). The germline gives CDR1 SGHRS, CDR2 YFSETQ. The CDR3 has 15 residues. V lost 3 bases, J lost 7 bases, and 17 bases lay in between. Here the CDR3 reads CASSSGPDRGQPQHF. In DNA, the CDR3 is TGCGCCAGCAGCTCCGGGCCGGACAGAGGACAGCCCCAGCATTTT. Full variable domain (remainder filled in from reference TRBV5-1 and TRBJ1-5): KAGVTQTPRYLIKTRGQQVTLSCSPISGHRSVSWYQQTPGQGLQFLFEYFSETQRNKGNFPGRFSGRQFSNSRSEMNVSTLELGDSALYLCASSSGPDRGQPQHFGDGTRLSIL.

The chain is built from TRBV20-1 and TRBJ1-4, with D uncertain. The CDR3 totals 11 residues. The V gene lost 3 bases and the J gene lost 8 bases, with 7 bases spanning the gap. Per germline, CDR1 DFQATT and CDR2 SNEGSKA (reference sequence). CDR3 residues: CSASKREKLFF. In DNA form, the CDR3 reads TGCAGTGCTAGTAAGCGCGAAAAACTGTTTTTT.

V usage is TRBV19 and J usage is TRBJ1-1; tentative D call: TRBD1 (6 bases). This CDR3 is 14 amino acids long. Germline loops: CDR1 LNHDA, CDR2 SQIVND (reference sequence). The V and J ends lost 1 base and 7 bases respectively, with 13 bases between them. The CDR3, as DNA: TGTGCCAGTAGTATAGTTCGCGGGGGGCTTGAAGCTTTCTTT. Its protein product is CASSIVRGGLEAFF.

The chain has TRBV19 and TRBJ2-3; D may be TRBD2 (6 bases). The length of the CDR3 is 14 residues. The germline V gene has CDR1 LNHDA and CDR2 SQIVND (reference sequence). Trimming pared 7 bases from V and 1 base from J, leaving 12 bases between. The CDR3 is CASNSPGGTDTQYF. The CDR3 region has the DNA TGTGCCAGTAATTCCCCGGGGGGCACAGATACGCAGTATTTT.

CDR3 nucleotides: TGTGCCAGCAGCCCAGCCGGGGGGGAGCAGTACTTC. Amino acid sequence: CASSPAGGEQYF. The chain recombines TRBV3-1 (or the pseudogene TRBV3-2) with TRBJ2-7; 7 bases are shared with TRBD2. This CDR3 region has 12 residues. Germline assignment: CDR1 LGHDT and CDR2 YNNKEL (reference sequence). Trimming removed 4 bases from V and 7 bases from J; junction bases left unmatched: 4.

The CDR3 sequence is CASKNRGPQPQHF. DNA of the CDR3: TGTGCCAGCAAAAACAGGGGGCCTCAGCCCCAGCATTTT. This sequence joins TRBV28 and TRBJ1-5; 9 positions agree with TRBD1. With V trimmed by 7 bases and J by 6 bases, 4 bases remained unmatched. Germline CDR1 is MDHEN and CDR2 is SYDVKM. The CDR3 has 13 residues.

The V and J genes are TRBV7-9 and TRBJ2-3; 9 bases agree with TRBD2. Germline V gene lookup returns CDR1 SEHNR and CDR2 FQNEAQ (reference sequence). V lost 4 bases and J lost 2; bases outside the gene matches: 10. The CDR3 length is 17 residues. The CDR3 loop is CASSSNFLAGYTDTQYF. CDR3 in DNA: TGTGCCAGCAGCTCTAATTTTCTAGCGGGGTACACAGATACGCAGTATTTT. Full variable domain (outside the CDR3, taken from reference TRBV7-9 and TRBJ2-3): DTGVSQNPRHKITKRGQNVTFRCDPISEHNRLYWYRQTLGQGPEFLTYFQNEAQLEKSRLLSDRFSAERPKGSFSTLEIQRTEQGDSAMYLCASSSNFLAGYTDTQYFGPGTRLTVL.